The entry that follows covers one TCR beta chain sequence. This record comes from a study of control samples from healthy donors and cancer patients. V was pared by 0 bases and J by 7 bases, with 4 bases of the junction left unmatched. The CDR3 is made up of 15 amino acids. Germline V gene data show CDR1 as MNHEY and CDR2 as SVGAGI. The table came from immunoSEQ multiplex PCR; TCRdb's copy has only in-frame clones and leaves some out. Among 95,000 to 150,000 clones listed, 70% to 90% were seen once. Sequences were obtained from blood. The clonotype originates from a man in his sixties in good health. The rearrangement joins TRBV6-5 to TRBJ1-4, with 8 nucleotides matching TRBD1. The DNA of the CDR3 is TGTGCCAGCAGTTACTCGCCAGGGGGCGGTGAAAAACTGTTTTTT. Translating it yields CASSYSPGGGEKLFF.